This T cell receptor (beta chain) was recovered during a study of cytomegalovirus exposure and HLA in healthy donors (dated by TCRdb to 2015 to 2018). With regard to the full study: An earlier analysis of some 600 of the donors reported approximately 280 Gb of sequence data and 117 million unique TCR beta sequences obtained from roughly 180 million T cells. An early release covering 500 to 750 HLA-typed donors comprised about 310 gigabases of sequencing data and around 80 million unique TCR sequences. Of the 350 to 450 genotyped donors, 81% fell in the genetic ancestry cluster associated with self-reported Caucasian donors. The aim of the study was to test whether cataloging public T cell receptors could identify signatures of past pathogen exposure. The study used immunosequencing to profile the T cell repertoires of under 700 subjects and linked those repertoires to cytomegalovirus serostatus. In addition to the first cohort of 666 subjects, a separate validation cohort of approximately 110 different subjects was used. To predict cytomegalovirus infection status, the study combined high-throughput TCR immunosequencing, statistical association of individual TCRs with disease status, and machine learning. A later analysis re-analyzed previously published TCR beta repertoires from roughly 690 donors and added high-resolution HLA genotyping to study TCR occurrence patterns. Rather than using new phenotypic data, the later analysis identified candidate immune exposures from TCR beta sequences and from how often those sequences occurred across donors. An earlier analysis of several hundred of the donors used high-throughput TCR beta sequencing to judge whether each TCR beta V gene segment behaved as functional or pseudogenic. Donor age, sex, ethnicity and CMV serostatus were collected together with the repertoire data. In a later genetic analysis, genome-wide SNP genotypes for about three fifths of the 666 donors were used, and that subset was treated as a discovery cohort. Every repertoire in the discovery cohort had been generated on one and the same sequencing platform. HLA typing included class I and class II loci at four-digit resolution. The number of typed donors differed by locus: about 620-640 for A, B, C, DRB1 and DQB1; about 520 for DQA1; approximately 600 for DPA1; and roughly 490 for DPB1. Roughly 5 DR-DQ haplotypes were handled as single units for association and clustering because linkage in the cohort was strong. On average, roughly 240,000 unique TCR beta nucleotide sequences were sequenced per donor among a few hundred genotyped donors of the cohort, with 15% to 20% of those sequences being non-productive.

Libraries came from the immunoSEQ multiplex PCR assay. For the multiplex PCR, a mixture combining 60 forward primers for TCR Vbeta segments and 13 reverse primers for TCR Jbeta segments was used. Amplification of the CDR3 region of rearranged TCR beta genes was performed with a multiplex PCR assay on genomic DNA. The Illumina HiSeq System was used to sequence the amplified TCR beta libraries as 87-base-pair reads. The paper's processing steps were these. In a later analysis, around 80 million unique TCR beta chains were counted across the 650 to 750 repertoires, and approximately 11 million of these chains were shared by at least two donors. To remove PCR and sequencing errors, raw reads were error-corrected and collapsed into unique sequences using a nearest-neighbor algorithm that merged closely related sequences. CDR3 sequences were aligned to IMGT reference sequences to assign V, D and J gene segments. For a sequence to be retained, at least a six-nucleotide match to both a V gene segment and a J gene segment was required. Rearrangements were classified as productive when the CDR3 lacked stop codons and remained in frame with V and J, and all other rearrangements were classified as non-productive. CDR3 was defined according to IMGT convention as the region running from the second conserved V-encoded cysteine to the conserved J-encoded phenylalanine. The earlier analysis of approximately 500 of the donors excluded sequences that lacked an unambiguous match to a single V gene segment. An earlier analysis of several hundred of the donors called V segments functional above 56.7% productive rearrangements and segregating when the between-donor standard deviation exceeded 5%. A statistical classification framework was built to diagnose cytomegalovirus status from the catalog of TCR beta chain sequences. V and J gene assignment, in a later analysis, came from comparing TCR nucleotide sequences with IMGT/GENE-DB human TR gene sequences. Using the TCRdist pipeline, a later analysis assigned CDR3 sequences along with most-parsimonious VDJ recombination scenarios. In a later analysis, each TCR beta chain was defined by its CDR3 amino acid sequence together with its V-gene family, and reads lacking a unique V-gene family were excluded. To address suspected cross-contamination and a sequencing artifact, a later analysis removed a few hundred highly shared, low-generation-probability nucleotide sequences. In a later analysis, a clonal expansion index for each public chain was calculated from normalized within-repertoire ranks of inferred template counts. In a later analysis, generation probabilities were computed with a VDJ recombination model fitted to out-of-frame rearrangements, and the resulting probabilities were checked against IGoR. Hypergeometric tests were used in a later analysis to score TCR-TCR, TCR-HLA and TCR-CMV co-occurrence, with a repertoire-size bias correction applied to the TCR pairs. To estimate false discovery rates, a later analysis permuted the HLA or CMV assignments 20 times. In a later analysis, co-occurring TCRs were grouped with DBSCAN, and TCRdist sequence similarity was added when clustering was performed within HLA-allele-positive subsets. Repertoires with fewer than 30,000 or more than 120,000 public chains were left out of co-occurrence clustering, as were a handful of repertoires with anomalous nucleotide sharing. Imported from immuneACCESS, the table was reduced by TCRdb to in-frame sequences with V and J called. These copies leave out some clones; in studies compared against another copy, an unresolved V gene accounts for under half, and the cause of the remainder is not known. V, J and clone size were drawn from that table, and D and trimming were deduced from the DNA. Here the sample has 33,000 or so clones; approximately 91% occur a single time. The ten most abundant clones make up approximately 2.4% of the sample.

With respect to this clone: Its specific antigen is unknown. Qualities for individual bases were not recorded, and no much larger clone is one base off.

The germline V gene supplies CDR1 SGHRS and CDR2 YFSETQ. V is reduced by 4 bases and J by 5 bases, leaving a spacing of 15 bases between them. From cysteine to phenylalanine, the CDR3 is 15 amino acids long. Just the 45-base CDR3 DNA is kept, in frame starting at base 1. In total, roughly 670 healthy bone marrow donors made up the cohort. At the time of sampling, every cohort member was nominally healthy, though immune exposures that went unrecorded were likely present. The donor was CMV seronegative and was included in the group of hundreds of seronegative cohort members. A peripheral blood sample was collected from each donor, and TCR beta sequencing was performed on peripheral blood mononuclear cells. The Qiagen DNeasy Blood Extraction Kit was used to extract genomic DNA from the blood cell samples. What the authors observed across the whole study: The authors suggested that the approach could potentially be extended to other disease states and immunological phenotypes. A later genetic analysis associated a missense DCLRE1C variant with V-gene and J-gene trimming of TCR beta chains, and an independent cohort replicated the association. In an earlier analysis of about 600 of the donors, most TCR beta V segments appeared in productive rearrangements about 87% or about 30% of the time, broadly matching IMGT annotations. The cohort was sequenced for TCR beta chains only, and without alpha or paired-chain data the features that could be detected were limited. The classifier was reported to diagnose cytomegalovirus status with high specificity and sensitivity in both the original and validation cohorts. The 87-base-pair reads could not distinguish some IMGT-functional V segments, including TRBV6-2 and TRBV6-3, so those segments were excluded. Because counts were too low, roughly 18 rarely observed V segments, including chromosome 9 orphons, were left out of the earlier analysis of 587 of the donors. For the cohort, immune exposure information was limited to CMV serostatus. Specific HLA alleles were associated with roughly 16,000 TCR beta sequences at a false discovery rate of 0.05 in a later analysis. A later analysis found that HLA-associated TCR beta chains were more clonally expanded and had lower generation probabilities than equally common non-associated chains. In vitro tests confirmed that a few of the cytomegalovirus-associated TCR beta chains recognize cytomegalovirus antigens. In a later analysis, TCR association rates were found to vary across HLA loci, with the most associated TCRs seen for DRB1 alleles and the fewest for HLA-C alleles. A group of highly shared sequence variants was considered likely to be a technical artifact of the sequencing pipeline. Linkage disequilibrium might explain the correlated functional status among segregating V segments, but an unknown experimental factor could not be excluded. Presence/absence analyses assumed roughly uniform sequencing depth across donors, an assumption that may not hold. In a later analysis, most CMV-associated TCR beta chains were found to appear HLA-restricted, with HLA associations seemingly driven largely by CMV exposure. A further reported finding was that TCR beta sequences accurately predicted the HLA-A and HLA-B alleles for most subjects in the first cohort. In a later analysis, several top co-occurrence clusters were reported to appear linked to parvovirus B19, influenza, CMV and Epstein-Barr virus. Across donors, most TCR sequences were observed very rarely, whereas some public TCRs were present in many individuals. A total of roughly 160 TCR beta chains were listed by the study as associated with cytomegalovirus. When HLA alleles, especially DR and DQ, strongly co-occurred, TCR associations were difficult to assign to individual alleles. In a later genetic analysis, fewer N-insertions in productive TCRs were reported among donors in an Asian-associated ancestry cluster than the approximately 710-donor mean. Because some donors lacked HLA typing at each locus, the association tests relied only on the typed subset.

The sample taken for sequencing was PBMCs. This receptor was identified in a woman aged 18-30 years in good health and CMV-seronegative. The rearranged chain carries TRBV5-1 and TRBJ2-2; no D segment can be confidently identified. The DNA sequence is TGCGCCAGCAGCCGGGTGCTGGCGGTAACCGGGGAGCTGTTTTTT. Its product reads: CASSRVLAVTGELFF.